This T cell receptor beta chain originates from a study of T cell responses to AZD1222 COVID-19 vaccine. V lost 6 bases and J lost 6, with 9 bases in between. CDR1 and CDR2 from the germline V gene are SQVTM and ANQGSEA. The CDR3 sequence is 10 residues long. TCRdb's table, derived via immunoSEQ multiplex PCR, lists solely in-frame clones and lacks some. The data contain roughly 170,000 clones, about 90% of them seen just once; the ten biggest clones take up less than 0.55%. The chain joins TRBV29-1 to TRBJ2-7; weak D call: TRBD1 (6 bases). This clonotype was sampled from an adult in good health. This specimen consisted of peripheral blood, obtained on day 0 of AZD1222 vaccination. CDR3 loop: CSVETGEQYF. CDR3 nucleotides: TGCAGCGTGGAGACAGGCGAGCAGTACTTC.